The source of this T cell receptor beta chain is a study of shared clonotypes between healthy human individuals. As for the study in general: Donors, aged 18 to 49, were a couple of women and three men.

From germline, CDR1 is ENHRY and CDR2 SYGVKD. V lost 5 bases and J lost 5; bases outside the gene matches: 3. There are 13 residues in the CDR3. Sequencing was performed with immunoSEQ multiplex PCR; in TCRdb, only in-frame clones are kept and a portion is missing. The data show 950,000 to 1,300,000 clones, roughly 80% seen once. Sequencing input: memory CD4+ T cells sorted from blood. Subset defined: CD45RA-negative fraction. This receptor was obtained from a man between 18 and 29 years old in good health. This chain links TRBV10-3 with TRBJ1-2, with 9 bases that match TRBD1. In DNA form, the CDR3 reads TGTGCCATCAGTCCCGGGACAGGGTATGGCTACACCTTC. It encodes CAISPGTGYGYTF.